Listed here is a single T cell receptor (beta chain). Antigen: not known. This table comes from immunoSEQ multiplex PCR, and its TCRdb copy is limited to in-frame clones, with some not included. The sample has over 20,000 clones; about 70% are singletons. CDR3 length equals 12 residues. CDR1 is SEHNR, CDR2 FQNEAQ, per germline (reference sequence). Trimming removed 4 bases from V and 6 bases from J, with 8 bases in between. The sample comes from a study of regulatory dendritic cells for organ transplantation. Study outcomes and limitations: Among resting subsets, memory CD8+ cells contained the most alloreactive clonotypes. Memory CD8+ clonal expansion seemed more limited with regulatory than mature dendritic cells.

The V and J genes are TRBV7-9 and TRBJ2-3; D is ambiguous. The source material was memory CD4+ T cells from blood. As for subset: CD45RO+ memory T cells. This TCR derives from a human donor in good health. The CDR3, as DNA: TGTGCCAGCAGCTCGCTGGGCGATACGCAGTATTTT. Protein: CASSSLGDTQYF. Based on the CDR3 plus reference TRBV7-9 and TRBJ2-3, the full variable domain is DTGVSQNPRHKITKRGQNVTFRCDPISEHNRLYWYRQTLGQGPEFLTYFQNEAQLEKSRLLSDRFSAERPKGSFSTLEIQRTEQGDSAMYLCASSSLGDTQYFGPGTRLTVL.